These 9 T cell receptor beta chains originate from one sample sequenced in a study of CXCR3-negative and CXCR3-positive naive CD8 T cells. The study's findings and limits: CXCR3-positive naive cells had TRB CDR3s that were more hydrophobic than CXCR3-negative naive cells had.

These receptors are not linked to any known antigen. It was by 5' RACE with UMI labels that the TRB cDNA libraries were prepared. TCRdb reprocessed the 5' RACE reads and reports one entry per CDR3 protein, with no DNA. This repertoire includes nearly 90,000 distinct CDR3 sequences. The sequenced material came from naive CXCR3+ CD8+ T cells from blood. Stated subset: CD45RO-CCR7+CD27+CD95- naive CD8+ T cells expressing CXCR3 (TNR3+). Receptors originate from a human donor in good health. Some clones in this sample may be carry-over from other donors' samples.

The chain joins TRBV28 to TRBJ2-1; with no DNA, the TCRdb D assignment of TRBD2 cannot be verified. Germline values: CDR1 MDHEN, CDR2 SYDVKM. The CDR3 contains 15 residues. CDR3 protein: CASKEVDYLYNEQFF.

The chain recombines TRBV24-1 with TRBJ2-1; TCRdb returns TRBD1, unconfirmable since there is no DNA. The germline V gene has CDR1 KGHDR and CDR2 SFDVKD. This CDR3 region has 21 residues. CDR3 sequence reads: CATSDAPGQGRGTHSYNEQFF.

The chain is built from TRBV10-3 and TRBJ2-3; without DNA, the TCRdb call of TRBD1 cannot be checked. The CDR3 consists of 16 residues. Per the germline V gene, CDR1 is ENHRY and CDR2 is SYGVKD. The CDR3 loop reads CAISESLDRVADTQYF.

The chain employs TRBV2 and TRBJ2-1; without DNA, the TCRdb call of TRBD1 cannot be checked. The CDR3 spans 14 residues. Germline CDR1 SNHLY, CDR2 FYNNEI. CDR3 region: CASTPGTGDYEQFF.

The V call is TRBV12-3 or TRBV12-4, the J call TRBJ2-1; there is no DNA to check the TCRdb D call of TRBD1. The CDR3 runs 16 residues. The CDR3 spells CASTLTTGPSYNEQFF.

CDR3 loop: CASSVGGGGYNEQFF. The chain has TRBV9 and TRBJ2-1; TCRdb's D call of TRBD2 is untestable without DNA. This CDR3 region has 15 residues. The germline V gene encodes CDR1 SGDLS and CDR2 YYNGEE.

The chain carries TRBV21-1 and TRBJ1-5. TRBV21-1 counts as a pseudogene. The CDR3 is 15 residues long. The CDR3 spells CASSKGPYSNQPQHF.

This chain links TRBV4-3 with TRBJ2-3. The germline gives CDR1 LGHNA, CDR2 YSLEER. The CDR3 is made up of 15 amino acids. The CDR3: CASSQTWASTDTQYF.

CDR3 sequence reads: CASSEAPDRAAGYTF. This chain joins TRBV6-1 and TRBJ1-2; the TCRdb call, TRBD1, lacks DNA for checking. The CDR3 consists of 15 residues. Germline V gene lookup returns CDR1 MNHNS and CDR2 SASEGT.